This T cell receptor (beta chain) was found in a study of T cell responses to AZD1222 COVID-19 vaccine. Study-wide results and caveats: Spike was spanned by vaccine-associated CD4 TCRs, which were dominant at 160-218 and 743-854. Spike-specific TCR repertoires showed rising breadth and depth after two AZD1222 doses. Repertoires were obtained solely post-peak T cell response. Among those given AZD1222, only 6 or 7 were seropositive at baseline.

On this clone itself: Its antigen is unknown.

The length of the CDR3 is 14 residues. CDR1 is DFQATT and CDR2 is SNEGSKA in the germline V gene (reference sequence). With 3 bases clipped from V and 0 bases from J, the junction kept 3 bases outside the gene matches. TCRdb keeps only in-frame clones here, not all; method: immunoSEQ multiplex PCR. The table records over 150,000 clones, just over 85% of them present only once. The chain joins TRBV20-1 to TRBJ2-5; 8 bases match TRBD2. This clonotype was obtained from an adult in good health. Sequences were derived from peripheral blood, sampled on day 0 of AZD1222 vaccination. CDR3 amino acids: CSASAGGNQETQYF. The DNA for the CDR3 is TGCAGTGCTAGTGCGGGGGGAAACCAAGAGACCCAGTACTTC.